This T cell receptor (beta chain) was sequenced in a study of blood T cell repertoires in COVID-19. Study overall: T cells, B-cell-depleted T cells, or PBMCs provided the cDNA or gDNA that served as material.

As handled by the study authors: Scientists estimated how many nucleated cells there were by amplifying reference gene primers. Only in-frame clones appear in the TCRdb table, and some are missing; sequencing was by immunoSEQ multiplex PCR. The V and J calls and clone size come from that table; D and trimming were worked out from the DNA. This sample has 200,000 or so clones, with around 81% found just once. CDR1 and CDR2 from the germline V gene are SGHRS and YFSETQ. This CDR3 is built from 16 residues. Trimming removed 4 bases from V and 2 bases from J; junction bases left unmatched: 6. Living in about 25 US areas, the participants were between 18 and 89 years of age. Clinical history as reported by participants underpinned cohort assignment.

This sequence originates from a woman aged 35 to 49 with acute COVID-19. Sequenced: PBMCs or T cells enriched from blood (not recorded which). The chain recombines TRBV5-1 with TRBJ2-3; the match to TRBD2 covers 11 bases. The CDR3 sequence: CASSPGLAVTTDTQYF. CDR3 nucleotides: TGCGCCAGCAGCCCGGGACTAGCGGTAACCACAGATACGCAGTATTTT. Based on the CDR3 plus reference TRBV5-1 and TRBJ2-3, the full variable domain is KAGVTQTPRYLIKTRGQQVTLSCSPISGHRSVSWYQQTPGQGLQFLFEYFSETQRNKGNFPGRFSGRQFSNSRSEMNVSTLELGDSALYLCASSPGLAVTTDTQYFGPGTRLTVL.